This T cell receptor (beta chain) appears in the sequencing data of a study of T-cell reconstitution after alpha-beta-depleted transplantation in children. During its preparation, the TCRbeta library received unique molecular identifiers. TCRdb re-analysed the PCR reads in MiXCR, keeping a single row per CDR3 protein. The sample carries about 500,000 distinct CDR3 sequences, 32% recorded once. The ends were cut back, 5 bases at V and 7 bases at J, with 15 bases in the middle. The CDR3 is 13 amino acids. CDR1 is DFQATT and CDR2 is SNEGSKA in the germline V gene (reference sequence). The clonotype originates from a human donor who donated a stem cell graft to a child with aplastic anemia. The chain joins TRBV20-1 to TRBJ2-1, with D maybe TRBD2 (6 bases). The material sequenced was PBMCs from the stem cell graft donor, taken from the stem cell graft. CDR3 amino acids: CSAPEGLGNEQFF. The CDR3 bases are TGCAGTGCTCCGGAGGGCTTGGGAAATGAGCAGTTCTTC.